The entry below describes one TCR beta chain. Its antigen is unknown. Nothing much larger sits one base from this clone, and base qualities are not available. The sample is drawn from a study of T cell repertoires and leukemia-associated antigens (dated by TCRdb to between 2018 and 2020). Regarding the research as a whole: Each sample yielded about 5.1 to 7 million read pairs and roughly 3 to 5.0 million effective reads, 15 million to 20 million effective reads overall.

Total RNA was extracted from the cultured T cells with TRIzol reagent. TCRbeta libraries were amplified from RNA by 5' rapid amplification of cDNA ends (5'RACE). Library concentration and integrity were checked with Qubit, an Agilent instrument, and quantitative PCR before sequencing. A commercial service provider sequenced the qualified libraries on Illumina HiSeq or MiSeq. As for how the authors treated the data: MiXCR version 1.8.2 was used to identify TCR sequences in each sample. Qualified clones required a CDR3 longer than four amino acids, an in-frame nucleotide length, and no stop codon. A read containing the complete CDR3 structure was counted as an effective read. Validation of expanded clones was performed by RT-PCR with 24 Vbeta primers, GeneScan spectratyping, and Sanger sequencing. TCRdb handled the public reads itself, with Q25 trimming in fastp and clone calling in MiXCR, and kept productive beta chains. All rows with the same CDR3 protein become a single entry with the most common DNA and genes. TCRdb, not the original authors, processed these V and J calls. In this sample the table shows almost 10,000 distinct CDR3 sequences, about 43% of which occur a single time. The leading ten clones occupy less than 70% of the sample.

Broad study findings and their caveats: Direct testing of the expanded clones' antigen specificity and function was not done, and further investigation was required. The four groups showed no significant differences in numbers of Vbeta genes (roughly 60), Jbeta genes (around 13), VDJ rearrangements, or unique CDR3s.

CD3+ T cells were first rested overnight at 2.5 million to 3 million cells/mL in RPMI 1640 without fetal bovine serum. CD3+ T cells were isolated from PBMCs with MACS immunomagnetic beads following the manufacturer's instructions. Sequencing was done on a sample of CD3+ T cells sorted from blood and cultured. This receptor was obtained from a female donor in good health.

The base sequence is TGTGCCAGCAGCTTAGCGGAGCGGGAGTCCTACGAGCAGTACTTC. It is translated as CASSLAERESYEQYF. Rearrangement joined TRBV7-9 to TRBJ2-7, and 8 bases in between align with TRBD2. From cysteine to phenylalanine, the CDR3 is 15 amino acids long. The entry retains the CDR3 DNA only, 45 bases that are in frame from base 1. CDR1 and CDR2 are drawn from the germline V gene (reference sequence): SEHNR, FQNEAQ. Trimming takes 0 bases off V and 1 base off J; junction bases not matched to a gene: 2. Joined to the reference TRBV7-9 and TRBJ2-7 proteins, this CDR3 gives the full variable domain: DTGVSQNPRHKITKRGQNVTFRCDPISEHNRLYWYRQTLGQGPEFLTYFQNEAQLEKSRLLSDRFSAERPKGSFSTLEIQRTEQGDSAMYLCASSLAERESYEQYFGPGTRLTVT.